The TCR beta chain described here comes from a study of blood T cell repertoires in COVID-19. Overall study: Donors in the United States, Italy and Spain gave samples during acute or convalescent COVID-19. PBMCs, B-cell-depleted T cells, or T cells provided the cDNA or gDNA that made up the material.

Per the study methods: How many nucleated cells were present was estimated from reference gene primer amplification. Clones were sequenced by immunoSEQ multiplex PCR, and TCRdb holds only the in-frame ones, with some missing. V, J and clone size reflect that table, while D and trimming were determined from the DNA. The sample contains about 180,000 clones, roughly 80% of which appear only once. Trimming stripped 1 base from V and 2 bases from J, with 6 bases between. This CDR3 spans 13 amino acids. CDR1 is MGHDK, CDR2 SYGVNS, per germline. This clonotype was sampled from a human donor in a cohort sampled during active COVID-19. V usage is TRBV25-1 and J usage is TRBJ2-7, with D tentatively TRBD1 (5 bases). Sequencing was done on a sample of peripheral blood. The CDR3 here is CASSESGPYEQYF. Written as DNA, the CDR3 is TGTGCCAGCAGTGAATCAGGGCCCTACGAGCAGTACTTC.